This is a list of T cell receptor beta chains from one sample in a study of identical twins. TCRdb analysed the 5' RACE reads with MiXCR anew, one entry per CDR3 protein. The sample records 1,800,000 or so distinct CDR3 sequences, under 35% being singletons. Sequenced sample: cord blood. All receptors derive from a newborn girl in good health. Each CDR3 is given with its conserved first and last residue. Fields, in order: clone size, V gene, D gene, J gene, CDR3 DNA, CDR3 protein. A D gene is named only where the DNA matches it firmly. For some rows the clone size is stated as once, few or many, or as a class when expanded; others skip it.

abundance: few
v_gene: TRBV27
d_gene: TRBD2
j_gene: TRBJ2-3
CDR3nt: TGTGCCAGCAGTCCGGGACTAGCGAGGGGAGATACGCAGTATTTT
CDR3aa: CASSPGLARGDTQYF

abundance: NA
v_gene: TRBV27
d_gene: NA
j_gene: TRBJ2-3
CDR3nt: TGTGCCAGCAGTAGGGGGGAGCATAGCGCAGATACGCAGTATTTT
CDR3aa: CASSRGEHSADTQYF

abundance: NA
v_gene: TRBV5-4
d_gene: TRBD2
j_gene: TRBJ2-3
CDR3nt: TGTGCCAGCAGCTTGCCAGCGGGGAGCACAGATACGCAGTATTTT
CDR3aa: CASSLPAGSTDTQYF

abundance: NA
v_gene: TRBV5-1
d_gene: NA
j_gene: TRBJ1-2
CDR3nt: TGCGCCAGCCGCCTCCGGGACACTAACTATGGCTACACCTTC
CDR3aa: CASRLRDTNYGYTF

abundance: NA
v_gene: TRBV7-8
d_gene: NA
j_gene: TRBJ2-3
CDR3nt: TGTGCCAGCAGCCCGACGGGGAGGCCAGATACGCAGTATTTT
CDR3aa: CASSPTGRPDTQYF

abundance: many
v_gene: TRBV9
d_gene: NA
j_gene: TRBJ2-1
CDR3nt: TGTGCCAGCAGTCGGGGGCAAAGCTACAATGAGCAGTTCTTC
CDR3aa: CASSRGQSYNEQFF

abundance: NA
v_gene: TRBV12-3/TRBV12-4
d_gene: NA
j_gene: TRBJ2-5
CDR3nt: TGTGCCAGCAGTTCCCCCTTAATGAGCTCCAATGAGCAGTACTTC
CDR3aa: CASSSPLMSSNEQYF

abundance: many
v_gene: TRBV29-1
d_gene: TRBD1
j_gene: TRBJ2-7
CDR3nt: TGCAGCGTTGATATGTCCGGGACAGCCATCTACGAGCAGTACTTC
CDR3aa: CSVDMSGTAIYEQYF

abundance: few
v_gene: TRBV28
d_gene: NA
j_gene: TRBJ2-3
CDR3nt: TGTGCCAGCAGACGACAGTGGACAGATACGCAGTATTTT
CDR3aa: CASRRQWTDTQYF

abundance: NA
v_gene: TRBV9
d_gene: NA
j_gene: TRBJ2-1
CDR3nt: TGTGCCAGCAGCGTAGGAGACTCTATCTACAATGAGCAGTTCTTC
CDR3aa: CASSVGDSIYNEQFF

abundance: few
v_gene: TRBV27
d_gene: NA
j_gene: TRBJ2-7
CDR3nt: TGTGCCAGCAGTTTAAGGGGCGCGGGGACCTACGAGCAGTACTTC
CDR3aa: CASSLRGAGTYEQYF

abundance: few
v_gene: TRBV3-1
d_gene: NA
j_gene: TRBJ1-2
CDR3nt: TGTGCCAGCAGCCCCGGTACAATGTACACCTTC
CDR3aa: CASSPGTMYTF

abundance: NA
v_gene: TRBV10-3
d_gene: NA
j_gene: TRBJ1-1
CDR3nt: TGTGCCATCAGTGAGTCGGGGGCCCTCACGAACACTGAAGCTTTCTTT
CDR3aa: CAISESGALTNTEAFF

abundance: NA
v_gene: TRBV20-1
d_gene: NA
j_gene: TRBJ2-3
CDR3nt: TGCAGTGCTAGAGCCTACTCCGGGACATGGACAGATACGCAGTATTTT
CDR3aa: CSARAYSGTWTDTQYF

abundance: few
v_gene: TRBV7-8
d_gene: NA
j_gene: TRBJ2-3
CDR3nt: TGTGCCAGCAGCTTAGATAGGGCCTATACGCAGTATTTT
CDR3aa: CASSLDRAYTQYF

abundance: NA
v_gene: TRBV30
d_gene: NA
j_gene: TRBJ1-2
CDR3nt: TGTGCCTGGAGTGTACTGGAGGGCTATGGCTACACCTTC
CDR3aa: CAWSVLEGYGYTF

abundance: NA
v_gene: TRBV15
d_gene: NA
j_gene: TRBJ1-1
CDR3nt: TGTGCCACCAGCAGAGATGGGTTTGAAGCTTTCTTT
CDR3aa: CATSRDGFEAFF

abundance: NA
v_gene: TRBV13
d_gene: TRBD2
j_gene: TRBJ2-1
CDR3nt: TGTGCCAGCGGCTCCGGGACTAGCGGGGACAATGAGCAGTTCTTC
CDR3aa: CASGSGTSGDNEQFF

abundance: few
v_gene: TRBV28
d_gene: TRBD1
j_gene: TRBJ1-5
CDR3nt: TGTGCCAGCAGTTTTAACAGGGGGAGCAATCAGCCCCAGCATTTT
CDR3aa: CASSFNRGSNQPQHF

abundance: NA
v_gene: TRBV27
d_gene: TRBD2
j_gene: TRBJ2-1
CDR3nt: TGTGCCAGCAGTCCCTCACCTAGCGGGAGGTACAATGAGCAGTTCTTC
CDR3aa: CASSPSPSGRYNEQFF

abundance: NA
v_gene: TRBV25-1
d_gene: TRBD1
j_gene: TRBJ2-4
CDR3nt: TGTGCCAGCAGTGAATGGGGGACAGGGGGTGTGGGCAAAAACATTCAGTACTTC
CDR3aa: CASSEWGTGGVGKNIQYF

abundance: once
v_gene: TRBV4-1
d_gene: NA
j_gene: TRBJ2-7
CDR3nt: TGCGCCAGCAGCCAAGCCCGGGGGGCGAAGGACAATGAGCAGTACTTC
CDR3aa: CASSQARGAKDNEQYF

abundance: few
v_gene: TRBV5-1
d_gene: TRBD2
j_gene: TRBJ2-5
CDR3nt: TGCGCCAGCAGTTACAGGACTAGCGGGGACAATGAGCAGTACTTC
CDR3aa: CASSYRTSGDNEQYF

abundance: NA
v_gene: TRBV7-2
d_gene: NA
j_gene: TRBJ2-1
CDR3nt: TGTGCCAGCAGCTTAGCAGGGGCCACACCGAAAGAGACCCAGTTCTTC
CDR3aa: CASSLAGATPKETQFF

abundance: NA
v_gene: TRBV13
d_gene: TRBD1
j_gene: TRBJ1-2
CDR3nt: TGTGCCAGCAGCCAGGGGGCCGGCAAACCGACCTATGGCTACACCTTC
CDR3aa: CASSQGAGKPTYGYTF

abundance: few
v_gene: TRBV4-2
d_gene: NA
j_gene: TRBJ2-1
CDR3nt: TGTGCCAGCAGCCAGGGGGACCACCCCTCCTACAATGAGCAGTTCTTC
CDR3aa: CASSQGDHPSYNEQFF

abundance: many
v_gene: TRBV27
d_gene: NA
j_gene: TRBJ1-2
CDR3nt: TGCGCCAGCAGCTTAAGTAGCGGGGCTAACTATGGCTACACCTTC
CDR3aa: CASSLSSGANYGYTF

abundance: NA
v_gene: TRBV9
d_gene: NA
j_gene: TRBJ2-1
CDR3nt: TGTGCCAGCAGCGCCGATAGCGGCCACTACAATGAGCAGTTCTTC
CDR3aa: CASSADSGHYNEQFF

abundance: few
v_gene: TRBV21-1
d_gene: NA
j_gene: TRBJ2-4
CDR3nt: TGTGCCAGCAGCACCCAACTAGCCCAGCAAACCAAAAACATTCAGTACTTC
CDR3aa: CASSTQLAQQTKNIQYF

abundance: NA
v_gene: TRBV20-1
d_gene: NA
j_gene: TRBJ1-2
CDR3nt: TGCAGTGCCCCAAGGGACGGAACCCACTATGGCTACACCTTC
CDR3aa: CSAPRDGTHYGYTF

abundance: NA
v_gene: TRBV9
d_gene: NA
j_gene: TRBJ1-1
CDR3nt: TGTGCCAGCAGCCCGCAACTGGGTACTGAAGCTTTCTTT
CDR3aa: CASSPQLGTEAFF

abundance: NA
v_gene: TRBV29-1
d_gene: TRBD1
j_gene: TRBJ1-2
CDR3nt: TGCAGCGTTCATGGGGGGACAGGGCAAAGCTACACCTTC
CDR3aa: CSVHGGTGQSYTF

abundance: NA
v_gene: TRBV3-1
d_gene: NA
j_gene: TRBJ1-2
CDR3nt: TGTGCCAGCAGCCAAGTCCGTGGAAAGGCGGCGGAGGGCTACACCTTC
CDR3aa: CASSQVRGKAAEGYTF

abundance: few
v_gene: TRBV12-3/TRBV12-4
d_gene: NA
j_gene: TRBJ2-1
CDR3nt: TGTGCCAGCACCGCCTGGATTTGGGGAGATGAGCAGTTCTTC
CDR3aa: CASTAWIWGDEQFF

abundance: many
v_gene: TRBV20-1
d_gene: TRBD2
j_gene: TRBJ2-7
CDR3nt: TGCAGTGCTAGAGTTAGCGGGATTACCTACGAGCAGTACTTC
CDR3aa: CSARVSGITYEQYF

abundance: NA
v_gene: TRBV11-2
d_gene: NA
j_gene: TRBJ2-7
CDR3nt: TGTGCCAGCAGCATATCACGACCAGGGGATGAACGTTCGGGAGAGCAGTACTTC
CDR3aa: CASSISRPGDERSGEQYF

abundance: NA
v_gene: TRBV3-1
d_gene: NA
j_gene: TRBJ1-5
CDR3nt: TGTGCCAGCAGTCGAAACAGGGACAATCAGCCCCAGCATTTT
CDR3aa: CASSRNRDNQPQHF

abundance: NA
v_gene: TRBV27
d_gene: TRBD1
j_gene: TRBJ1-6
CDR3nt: TGTGCCTGCAGTTTGGGACAGGGGGCATATAATTCACCCCTCCACTTT
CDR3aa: CACSLGQGAYNSPLHF

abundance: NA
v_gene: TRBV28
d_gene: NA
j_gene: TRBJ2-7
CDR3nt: TGTGCCTGCGGTCAAGTCCACGAGCAGTACTTC
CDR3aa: CACGQVHEQYF

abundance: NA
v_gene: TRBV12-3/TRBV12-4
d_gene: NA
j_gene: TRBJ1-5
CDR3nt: TGTGCCAGCGCAGAGGGGTGGGTACAGCCCCAGCATTTT
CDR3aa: CASAEGWVQPQHF

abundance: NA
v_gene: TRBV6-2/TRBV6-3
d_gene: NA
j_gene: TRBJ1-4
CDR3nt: TGTGCCAGCAGTTCCGACGGGGTGGCTAATGAAAAACTGTTTTTT
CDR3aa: CASSSDGVANEKLFF

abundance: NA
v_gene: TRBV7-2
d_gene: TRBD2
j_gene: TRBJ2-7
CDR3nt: TGTGCCAGCAGACCCGGACTAGCGGGAGGGCAGTTATCTGGGTTCTACGAGCAGTACTTC
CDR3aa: CASRPGLAGGQLSGFYEQYF

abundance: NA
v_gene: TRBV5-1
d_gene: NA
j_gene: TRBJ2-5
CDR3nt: TGCGCCAGCAGCCAAACAGAGACGGGGACCCAGTACTTC
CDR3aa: CASSQTETGTQYF

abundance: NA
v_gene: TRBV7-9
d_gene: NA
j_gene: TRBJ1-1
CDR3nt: TGTGCCAGCAGCTTTAGCTCTGGGACGGTGAACACTGAAGCTTTCTTT
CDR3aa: CASSFSSGTVNTEAFF

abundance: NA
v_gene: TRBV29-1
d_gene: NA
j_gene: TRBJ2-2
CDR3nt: TGCAGCGTTGAAGGGAGGGGCCCCGGGGAGCTGTTTTTT
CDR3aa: CSVEGRGPGELFF

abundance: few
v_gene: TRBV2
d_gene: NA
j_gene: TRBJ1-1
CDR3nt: TGTGCCAGCAGAAGGGTGGGCACTGAAGCTTTCTTT
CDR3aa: CASRRVGTEAFF

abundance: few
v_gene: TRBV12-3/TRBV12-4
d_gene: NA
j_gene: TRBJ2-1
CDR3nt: TGTGCCAGCAGTTCGGAGATCATGGGTGAGCAGTTCTTC
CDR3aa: CASSSEIMGEQFF

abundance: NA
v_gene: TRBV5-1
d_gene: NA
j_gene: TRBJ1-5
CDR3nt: TGCGCCAGCAGCCTCCGGGATAGCGATCAGCCCCAGCATTTT
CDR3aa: CASSLRDSDQPQHF